This T cell receptor beta chain was recorded in a study of post-analysis software for immune sequencing data. Study-wide background: Clinical courses comprised relapsing-remitting, secondary progressive and progressive-relapsing multiple sclerosis.

Carried by the TCR beta cDNA libraries were unique molecular identifiers. cDNA molecules numbering 400,000 to 550,000 came from around 0.96 to 9.9 million T cells. TCRdb ran MiXCR on the PCR reads and lists one entry per CDR3 protein. The sample includes roughly 570,000 distinct CDR3 sequences, around 31% of them seen just once. Notes on this clonotype: Its target is unknown.

The study's findings and limits: When patients were compared with controls, 4 or 5 TRBV segments were more frequent, TRBV5-6, TRBV5-1 and TRBV20-1 among them. Controls significantly exceeded multiple sclerosis patients in normalized Chao1 diversity. F measure clustering grouped samples strongly by preparation batch.

The V gene's germline CDR1 is LNHDA and CDR2 SQIVND (reference sequence). The CDR3 extends over 13 amino acids. This TCR came from a girl under 18 with multiple sclerosis. This sequence joins TRBV19 and TRBJ2-1; no reliable D call. Material for sequencing was blood. The CDR3 here is CVTSRLVYNEQFF. CDR3 coding DNA: TGTGTCACCTCGAGGCTAGTCTACAATGAGCAGTTCTTC.